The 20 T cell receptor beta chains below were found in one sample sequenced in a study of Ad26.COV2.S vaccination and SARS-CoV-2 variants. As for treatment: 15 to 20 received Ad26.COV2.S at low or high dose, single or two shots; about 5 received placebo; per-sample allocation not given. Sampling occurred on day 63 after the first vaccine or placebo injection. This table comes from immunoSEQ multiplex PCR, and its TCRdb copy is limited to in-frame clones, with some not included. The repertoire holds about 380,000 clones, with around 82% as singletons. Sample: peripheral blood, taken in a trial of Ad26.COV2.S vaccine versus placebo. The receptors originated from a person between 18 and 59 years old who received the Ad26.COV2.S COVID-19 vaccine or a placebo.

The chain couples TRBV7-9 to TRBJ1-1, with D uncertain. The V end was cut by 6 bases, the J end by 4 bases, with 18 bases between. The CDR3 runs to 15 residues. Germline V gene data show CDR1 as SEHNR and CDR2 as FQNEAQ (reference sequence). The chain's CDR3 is CASSARGGVATEAFF. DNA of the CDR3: TGTGCCAGCAGTGCACGGGGAGGTGTGGCCACTGAAGCTTTCTTT.

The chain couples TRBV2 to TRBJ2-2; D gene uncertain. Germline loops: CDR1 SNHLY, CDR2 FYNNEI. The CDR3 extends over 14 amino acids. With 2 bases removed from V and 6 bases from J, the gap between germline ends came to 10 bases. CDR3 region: CASSENEVAGELFF. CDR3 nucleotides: TGTGCCAGCAGTGAAAACGAGGTGGCCGGGGAGCTGTTTTTT.

CDR3 in amino acids: CASSLSRDNEQFF. The CDR3 nucleotides are TGTGCCAGCAGCTTATCAAGAGACAATGAGCAGTTCTTC. This chain links TRBV7-3 with TRBJ2-1; D unclear. Germline CDR1 SGHTA, CDR2 FQGTGA. The ends were cut back, 2 bases at V and 5 bases at J, with 7 bases in the middle. This CDR3 spans 13 amino acids.

CDR3 protein: CASSQGAGGADTQYF. In DNA, the CDR3 is TGTGCCAGCAGCCAGGGGGCAGGGGGGGCAGATACGCAGTATTTT. This chain connects TRBV7-2 to TRBJ2-3; the D gene is possibly TRBD1 (8 bases). Germline V gene data show CDR1 as SGHTA and CDR2 as FQGNSA. V lost 5 bases, J lost 4 bases, and 16 bases lay in between. The CDR3 is 15 amino acids.

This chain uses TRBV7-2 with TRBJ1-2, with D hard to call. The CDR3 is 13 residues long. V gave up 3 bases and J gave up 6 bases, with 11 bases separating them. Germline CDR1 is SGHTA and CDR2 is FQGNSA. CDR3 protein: CASSFGKGDGYTF. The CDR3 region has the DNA TGTGCCAGCAGCTTCGGGAAGGGCGATGGCTACACCTTC.

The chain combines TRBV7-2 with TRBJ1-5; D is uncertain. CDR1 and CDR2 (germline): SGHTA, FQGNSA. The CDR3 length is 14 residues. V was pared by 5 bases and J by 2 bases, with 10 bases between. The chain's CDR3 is CASSRTLGNQPQHF. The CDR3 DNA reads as TGTGCCAGCAGCAGGACCCTGGGCAATCAGCCCCAGCATTTT.

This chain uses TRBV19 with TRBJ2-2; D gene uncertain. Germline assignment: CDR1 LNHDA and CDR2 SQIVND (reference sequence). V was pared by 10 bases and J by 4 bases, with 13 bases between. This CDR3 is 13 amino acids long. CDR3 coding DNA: TGTGCCACCTCTTTCGATGGCACCGGGGAGCTGTTTTTT. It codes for CATSFDGTGELFF.

The CDR3 protein is CASSFAPGQGILGGNTIYF. CDR3 bases: TGTGCCAGCAGCTTTGCTCCGGGACAGGGGATTTTGGGAGGAAACACCATATATTTT. The rearrangement links TRBV5-5 to TRBJ1-3, with 10 bases fitting TRBD1. CDR1 and CDR2 (germline): SGHKS, YYEKEE (reference sequence). This CDR3 region has 19 residues. Trimming at V came to 2 bases and at J to 4 bases, leaving 15 bases not matched to a gene.

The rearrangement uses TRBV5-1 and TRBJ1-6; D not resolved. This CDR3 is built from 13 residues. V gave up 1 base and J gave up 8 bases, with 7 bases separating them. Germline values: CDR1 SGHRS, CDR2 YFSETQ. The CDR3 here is CASSLTSYSPLHF. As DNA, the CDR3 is TGCGCCAGCAGCTTGACATCTTATTCACCCCTCCACTTT.

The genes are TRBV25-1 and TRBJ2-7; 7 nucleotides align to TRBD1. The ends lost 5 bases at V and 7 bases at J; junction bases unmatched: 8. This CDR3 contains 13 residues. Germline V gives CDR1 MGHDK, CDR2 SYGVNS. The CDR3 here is CASSTHRGREQYF. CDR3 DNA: TGTGCCAGCAGTACCCACAGGGGCCGGGAGCAGTACTTC.

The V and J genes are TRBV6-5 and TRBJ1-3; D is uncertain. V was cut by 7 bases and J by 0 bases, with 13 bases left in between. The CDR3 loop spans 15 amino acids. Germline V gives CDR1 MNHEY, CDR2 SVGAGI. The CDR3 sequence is CASMRDFSSGNTIYF. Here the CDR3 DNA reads TGTGCCAGCATGAGGGATTTTAGCTCTGGAAACACCATATATTTT.

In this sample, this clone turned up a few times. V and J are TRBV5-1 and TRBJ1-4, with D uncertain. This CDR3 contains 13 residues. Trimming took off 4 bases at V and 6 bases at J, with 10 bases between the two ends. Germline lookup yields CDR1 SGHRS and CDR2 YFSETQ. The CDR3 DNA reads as TGCGCCAGCAGCCCCGGACCGGATGAAAAACTGTTTTTT. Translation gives CASSPGPDEKLFF.

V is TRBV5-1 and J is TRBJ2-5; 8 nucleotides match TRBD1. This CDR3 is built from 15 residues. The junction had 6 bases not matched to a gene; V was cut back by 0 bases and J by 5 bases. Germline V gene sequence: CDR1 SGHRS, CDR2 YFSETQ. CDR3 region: CASSLGGQGLETQYF. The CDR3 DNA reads TGCGCCAGCAGCTTGGGAGGACAGGGACTGGAGACCCAGTACTTC.

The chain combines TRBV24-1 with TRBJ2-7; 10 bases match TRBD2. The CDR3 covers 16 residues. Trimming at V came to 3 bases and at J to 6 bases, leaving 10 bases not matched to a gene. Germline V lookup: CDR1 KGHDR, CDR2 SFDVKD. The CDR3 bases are TGTGCCACCAGTGATGCATCTAGCGGGAGTGCGACCGAGCAGTACTTC. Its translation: CATSDASSGSATEQYF.

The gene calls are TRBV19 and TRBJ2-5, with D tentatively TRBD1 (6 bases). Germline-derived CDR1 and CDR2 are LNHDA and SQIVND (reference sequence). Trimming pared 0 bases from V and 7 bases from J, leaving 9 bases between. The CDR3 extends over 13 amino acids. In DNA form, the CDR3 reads TGTGCCAGTAGTATAGATCAGGGGCGGACCCAGTACTTC. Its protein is CASSIDQGRTQYF.

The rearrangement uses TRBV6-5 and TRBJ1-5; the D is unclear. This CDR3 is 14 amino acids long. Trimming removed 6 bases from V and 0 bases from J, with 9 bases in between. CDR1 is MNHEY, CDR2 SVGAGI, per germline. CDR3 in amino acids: CASREFFSNQPQHF. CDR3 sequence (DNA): TGTGCCAGCAGGGAGTTTTTTAGCAATCAGCCCCAGCATTTT.

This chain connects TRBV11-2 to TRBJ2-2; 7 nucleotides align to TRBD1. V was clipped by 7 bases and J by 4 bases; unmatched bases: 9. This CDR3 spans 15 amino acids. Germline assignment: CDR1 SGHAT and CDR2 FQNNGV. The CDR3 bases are TGTGCCAGCAACAGACAGGGAAGGACCACCGGGGAGCTGTTTTTT. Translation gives CASNRQGRTTGELFF.

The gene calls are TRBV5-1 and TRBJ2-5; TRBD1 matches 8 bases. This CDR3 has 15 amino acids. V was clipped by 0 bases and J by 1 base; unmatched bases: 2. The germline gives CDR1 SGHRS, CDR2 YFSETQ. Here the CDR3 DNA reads TGCGCCAGCAGCTTGGGGACAGGGTTCCAAGAGACCCAGTACTTC. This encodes CASSLGTGFQETQYF.

The DNA of the CDR3 is TGTGCCAGCAGCTTCGGACAGGGGGCGAAAGATACGCAGTATTTT. It yields the protein CASSFGQGAKDTQYF. The chain couples TRBV13 to TRBJ2-3; 11 nucleotides line up with TRBD1. The CDR3 loop spans 15 amino acids. The ends lost 3 bases at V and 5 bases at J; junction bases unmatched: 4. Germline V gene lookup returns CDR1 PRHDT and CDR2 FYEKMQ (reference sequence).

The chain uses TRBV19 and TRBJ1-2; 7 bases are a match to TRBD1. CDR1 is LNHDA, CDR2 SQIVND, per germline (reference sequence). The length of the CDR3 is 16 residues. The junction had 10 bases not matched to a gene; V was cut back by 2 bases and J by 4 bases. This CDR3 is CASSIRRQGGSYGYTF. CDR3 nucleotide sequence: TGTGCCAGTAGTATAAGGCGACAGGGTGGGAGCTATGGCTACACCTTC.